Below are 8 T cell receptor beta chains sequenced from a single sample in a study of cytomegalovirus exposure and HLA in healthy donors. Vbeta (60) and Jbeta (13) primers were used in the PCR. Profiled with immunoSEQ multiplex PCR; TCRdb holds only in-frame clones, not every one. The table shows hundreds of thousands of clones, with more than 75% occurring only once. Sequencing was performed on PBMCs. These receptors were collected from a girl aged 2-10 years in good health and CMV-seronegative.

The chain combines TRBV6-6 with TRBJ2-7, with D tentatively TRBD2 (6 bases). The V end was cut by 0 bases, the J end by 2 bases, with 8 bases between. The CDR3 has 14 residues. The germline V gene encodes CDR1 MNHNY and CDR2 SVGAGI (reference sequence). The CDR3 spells CASSYSAGTYEQYF. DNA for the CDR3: TGTGCCAGCAGTTACTCGGCGGGGACCTACGAGCAGTACTTC.

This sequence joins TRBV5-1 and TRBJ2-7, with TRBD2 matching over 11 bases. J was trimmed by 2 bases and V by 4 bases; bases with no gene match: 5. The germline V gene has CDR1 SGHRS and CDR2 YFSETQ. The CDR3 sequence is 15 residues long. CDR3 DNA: TGCGCCAGCAGCCCCGTTAGCGGGGGGGCCTACGAGCAGTACTTC. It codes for CASSPVSGGAYEQYF.

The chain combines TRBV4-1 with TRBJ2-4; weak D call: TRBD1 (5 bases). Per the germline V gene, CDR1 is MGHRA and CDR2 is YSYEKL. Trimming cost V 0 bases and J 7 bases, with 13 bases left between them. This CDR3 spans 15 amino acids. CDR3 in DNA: TGCGCCAGCAGCCAAGACCCGACAGTTGGGAACATTCAGTACTTC. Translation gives CASSQDPTVGNIQYF.

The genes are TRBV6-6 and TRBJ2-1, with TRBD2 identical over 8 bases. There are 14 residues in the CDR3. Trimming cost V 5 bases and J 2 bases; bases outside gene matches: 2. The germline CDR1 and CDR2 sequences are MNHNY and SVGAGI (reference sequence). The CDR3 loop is CASSPGLAYNEQFF. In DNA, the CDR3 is TGTGCCAGCAGTCCGGGACTAGCCTACAATGAGCAGTTCTTC.

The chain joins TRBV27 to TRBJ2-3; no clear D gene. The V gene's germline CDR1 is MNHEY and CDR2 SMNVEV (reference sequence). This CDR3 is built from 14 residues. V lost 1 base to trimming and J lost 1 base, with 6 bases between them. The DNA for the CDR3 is TGTGCCAGCAGTTTATGGAGCCGCACAGATACGCAGTATTTT. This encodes CASSLWSRTDTQYF.

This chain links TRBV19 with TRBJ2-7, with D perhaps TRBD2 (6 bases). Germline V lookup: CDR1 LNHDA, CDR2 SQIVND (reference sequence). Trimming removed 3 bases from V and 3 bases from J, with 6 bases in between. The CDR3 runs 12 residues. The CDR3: CASSMGGYEQYF. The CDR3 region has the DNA TGTGCCAGTAGTATGGGGGGCTACGAGCAGTACTTC.

This chain's CDR3 is CASSSGGTGANVLTF. The DNA for the CDR3 is TGTGCCAGCAGCTCAGGCGGGACTGGGGCCAACGTCCTGACTTTC. The chain employs TRBV11-3 and TRBJ2-6; TRBD2 is a possible D gene (6 bases). The CDR3 has 15 residues. Germline CDR1 reads SGHNT; CDR2 reads YENEEA. Trimming removed 4 bases from V and 2 bases from J, with 9 bases in between.

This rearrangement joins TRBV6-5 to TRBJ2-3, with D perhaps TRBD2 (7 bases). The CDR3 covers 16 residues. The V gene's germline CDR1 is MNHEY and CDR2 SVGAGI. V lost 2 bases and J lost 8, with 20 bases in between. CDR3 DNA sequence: TGTGCCAGCAGTTACGGCGGGGGCCCCTTGAGAGGTACGCAGTATTTT. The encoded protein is CASSYGGGPLRGTQYF.